This passage covers 3 T cell receptor beta chains from one sample sequenced in a study of PD-1 blockade in classical Hodgkin lymphoma (dated by TCRdb to 2018 to 2021). Library preparation was by the immunoSEQ multiplex PCR assay. TCRdb took this table from immuneACCESS and kept in-frame rearrangements with V and J called. Such tables lack part of the clones; where checked against another copy, unresolved V genes explain under half of the gap, and the rest is unexplained. Recorded for this sample are about 24,000 clones; around 70% of them occurred a single time. The ten biggest clones cover approximately 3.4% of the sample. Reading the label with the study, this specimen's time point is: cycle 1 day 1 (C1D1), immediately before nivolumab initiation. Relapse after autologous stem cell transplantation had occurred in all trial patients, and cohorts A, B and C were distinguished by prior brentuximab vedotin exposure.

The sample was peripheral blood mononuclear cells (PBMCs), taken at baseline. The receptors were gathered from a human donor with classical Hodgkin lymphoma.

This chain uses TRBV4-2 with TRBJ2-3, with TRBD1 matching 7 bases. V was pared by 0 bases and J by 0 bases, with 9 bases of the junction left unmatched. The germline gives CDR1 LGHNA, CDR2 YNFKEQ. This CDR3 comprises 18 residues. CDR3 nucleotides: TGTGCCAGCAGCCAAGATATAATTGGGACAGTCAGCACAGATACGCAGTATTTT. Amino acid sequence: CASSQDIIGTVSTDTQYF.

The J gene is TRBJ2-7, the V gene TRBV10-3; the match to TRBD1 covers 9 bases. Germline CDR1 is ENHRY and CDR2 is SYGVKD. This CDR3 comprises 16 residues. V dropped 4 bases and J dropped 6; count of bases not matched to a gene: 13. CDR3 residues: CAISASLSGQGFEQYF. In DNA form, the CDR3 reads TGTGCCATCAGTGCCTCTCTGTCGGGACAGGGCTTCGAGCAGTACTTC.

The chain is built from TRBV23-1 and TRBJ2-7, with no clear D. TRBV23-1 is an ORF for which the function is uncertain. The CDR3 sequence is 15 residues long. V shed 0 bases and J shed 0 bases, with 9 bases lying between them. CDR3 residues: CASSQSKASSYEQYF. In DNA form, the CDR3 reads TGCGCCAGCAGTCAATCGAAGGCTAGCTCCTACGAGCAGTACTTC.